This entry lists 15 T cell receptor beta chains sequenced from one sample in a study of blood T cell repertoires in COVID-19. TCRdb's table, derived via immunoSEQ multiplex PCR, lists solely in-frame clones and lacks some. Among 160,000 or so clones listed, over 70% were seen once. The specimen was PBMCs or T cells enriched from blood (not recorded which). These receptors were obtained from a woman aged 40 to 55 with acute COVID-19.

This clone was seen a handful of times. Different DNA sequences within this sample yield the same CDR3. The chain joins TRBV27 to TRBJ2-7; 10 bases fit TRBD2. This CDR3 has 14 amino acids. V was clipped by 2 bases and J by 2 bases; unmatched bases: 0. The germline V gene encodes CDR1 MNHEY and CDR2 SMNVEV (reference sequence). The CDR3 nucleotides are TGTGCCAGCAGTTTACTAGCGGGAGCCTACGAGCAGTACTTC. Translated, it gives CASSLLAGAYEQYF.

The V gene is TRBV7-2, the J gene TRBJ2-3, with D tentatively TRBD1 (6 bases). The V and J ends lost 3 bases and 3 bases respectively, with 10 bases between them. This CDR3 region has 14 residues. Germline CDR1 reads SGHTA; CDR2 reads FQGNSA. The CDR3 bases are TGTGCCAGCAGCTTTAGGGGGTCTACAGATACGCAGTATTTT. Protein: CASSFRGSTDTQYF.

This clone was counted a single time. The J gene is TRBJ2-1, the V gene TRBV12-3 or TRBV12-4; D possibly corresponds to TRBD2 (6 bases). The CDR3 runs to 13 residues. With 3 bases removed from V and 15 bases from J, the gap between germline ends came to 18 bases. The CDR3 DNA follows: TGTGCCAGCAGTTTCGAGGGGACTGGTTCACGGTTCTTC. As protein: CASSFEGTGSRFF.

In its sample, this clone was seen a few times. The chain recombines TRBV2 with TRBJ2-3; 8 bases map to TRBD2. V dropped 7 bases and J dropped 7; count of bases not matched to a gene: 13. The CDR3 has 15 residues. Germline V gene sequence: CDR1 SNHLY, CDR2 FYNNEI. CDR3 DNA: TGTGCCAGCAAGACTAGCGCGTTGGGTATGAATACGCAGTATTTT. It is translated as CASKTSALGMNTQYF.

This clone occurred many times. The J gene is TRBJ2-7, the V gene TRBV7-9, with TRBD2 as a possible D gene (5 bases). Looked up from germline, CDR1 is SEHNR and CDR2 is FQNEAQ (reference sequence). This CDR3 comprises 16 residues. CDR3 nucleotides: TGTGGGTTTCCAGCGGAAGAATATTCCCCCTTCTACGAGCAGTACGTC. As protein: CGFPAEEYSPFYEQYV.

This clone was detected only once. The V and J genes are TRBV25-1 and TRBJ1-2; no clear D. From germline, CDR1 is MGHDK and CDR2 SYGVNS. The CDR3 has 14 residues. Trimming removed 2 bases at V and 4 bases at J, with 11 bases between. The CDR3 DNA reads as TGTGCCAGCAGTGAAGGCGAGGGAATCTATGGCTACACCTTC. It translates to CASSEGEGIYGYTF.

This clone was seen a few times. CDR3 region: CASSLADRAGGYTF. The CDR3, as DNA: TGCGCCAGCAGCTTGGCCGACAGAGCAGGAGGCTACACCTTC. The J gene is TRBJ1-2, the V gene TRBV5-1; TRBD1 might be the D (5 bases). CDR1 is SGHRS and CDR2 is YFSETQ in the germline V gene. The length of the CDR3 is 14 residues. V was shortened by 0 bases and J by 8 bases, with 14 bases between the two germline ends.

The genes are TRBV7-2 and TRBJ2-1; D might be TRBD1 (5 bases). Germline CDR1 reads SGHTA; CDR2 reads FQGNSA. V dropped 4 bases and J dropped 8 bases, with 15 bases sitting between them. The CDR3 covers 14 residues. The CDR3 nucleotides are TGTGCCAGCAGCTCCAGGGTTCATACCGATGAGCAGTTCTTC. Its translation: CASSSRVHTDEQFF.

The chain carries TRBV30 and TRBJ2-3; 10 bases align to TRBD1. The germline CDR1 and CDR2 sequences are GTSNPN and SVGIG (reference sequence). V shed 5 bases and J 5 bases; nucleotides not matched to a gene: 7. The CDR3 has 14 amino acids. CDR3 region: CAWSRTGGGDTQYF. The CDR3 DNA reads TGTGCCTGGTCCCGGACAGGGGGAGGAGATACGCAGTATTTT.

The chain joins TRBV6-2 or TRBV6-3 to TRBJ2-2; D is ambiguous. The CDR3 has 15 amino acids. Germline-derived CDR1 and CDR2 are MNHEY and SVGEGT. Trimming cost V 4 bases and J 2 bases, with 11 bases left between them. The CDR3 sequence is CASSWFQLNTGELFF. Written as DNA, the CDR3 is TGTGCCAGCAGTTGGTTCCAGTTAAACACCGGGGAGCTGTTTTTT.

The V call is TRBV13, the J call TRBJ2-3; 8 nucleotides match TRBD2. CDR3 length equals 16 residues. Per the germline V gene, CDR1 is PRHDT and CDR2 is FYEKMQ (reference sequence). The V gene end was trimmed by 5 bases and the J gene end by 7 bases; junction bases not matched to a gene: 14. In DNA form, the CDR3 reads TGTGCCAGCAGCCATCGGCGGGAGGCAAGGGGGAATACGCAGTATTTT. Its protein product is CASSHRREARGNTQYF.

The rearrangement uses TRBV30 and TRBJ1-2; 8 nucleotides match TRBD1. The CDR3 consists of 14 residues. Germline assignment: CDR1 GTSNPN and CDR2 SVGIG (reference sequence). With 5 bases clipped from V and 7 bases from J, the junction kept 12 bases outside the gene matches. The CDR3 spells CAWDPGQGTGGYTF. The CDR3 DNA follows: TGTGCCTGGGACCCTGGACAGGGTACGGGTGGCTACACCTTC. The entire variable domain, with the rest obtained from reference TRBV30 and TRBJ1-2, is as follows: SQTIHQWPATLVQPVGSPLSLECTVEGTSNPNLYWYRQAAGRGLQLLFYSVGIGQISSEVPQNLSASRPQDRQFILSSKKLLLSDSGFYLCAWDPGQGTGGYTFGSGTRLTVV.

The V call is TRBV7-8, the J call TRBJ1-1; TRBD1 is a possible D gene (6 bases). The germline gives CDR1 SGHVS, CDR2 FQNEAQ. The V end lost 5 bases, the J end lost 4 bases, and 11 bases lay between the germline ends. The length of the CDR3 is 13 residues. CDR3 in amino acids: CASSLGQSTEAFF. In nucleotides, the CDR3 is TGTGCCAGCAGCCTAGGACAGAGCACTGAAGCTTTCTTT.

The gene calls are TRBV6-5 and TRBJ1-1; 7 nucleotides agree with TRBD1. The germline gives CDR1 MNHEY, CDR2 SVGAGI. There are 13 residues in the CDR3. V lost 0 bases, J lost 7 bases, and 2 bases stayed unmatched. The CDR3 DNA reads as TGTGCCAGCAGTTACTCGAGGGGGCGTGAAGCTTTCTTT. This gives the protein CASSYSRGREAFF.

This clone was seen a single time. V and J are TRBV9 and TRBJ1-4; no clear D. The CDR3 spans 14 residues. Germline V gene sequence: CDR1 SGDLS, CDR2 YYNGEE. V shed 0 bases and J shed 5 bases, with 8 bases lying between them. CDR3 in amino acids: CASSVGYSNEKLFF. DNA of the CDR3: TGTGCCAGCAGCGTAGGTTACAGCAATGAAAAACTGTTTTTT.